Listed below are T cell receptor beta chains from one sample, sequenced in a study of cytomegalovirus exposure and HLA in healthy donors. Repertoires were generated with immunoSEQ multiplex PCR, while TCRdb's copy carries only in-frame clones and drops some. The sample has roughly 180,000 clones, around 82% seen once. The sample taken for sequencing was PBMCs. All receptors come from a man between 25 and 39 years old in good health and CMV-seronegative. The CDR3 runs from the conserved cysteine through the conserved F or W. A D gene is named only where the DNA matches it firmly. Only some rows state a clone size, as once, few, many or a class for expanded clones.

v_call,clone_size,d_call,j_call,cdr3_aa,cdr3_nt
TRBV11-3,-,TRBD1,TRBJ1-1,CASSKTGGAYTEAFF,TGTGCCAGCAGCAAGACAGGGGGCGCTTACACTGAAGCTTTCTTT
TRBV4-2,few,TRBD2,TRBJ2-2,CASSQGLAGVRGGELFF,TGTGCCAGCAGCCAAGGACTAGCGGGAGTTCGTGGCGGGGAGCTGTTTTTT
TRBV2,-,TRBD1,TRBJ2-3,CASRPGQSTDTQYF,TGTGCCAGCAGGCCGGGACAGAGCACAGATACGCAGTATTTT
TRBV5-8,-,TRBD1,TRBJ1-2,CASSHPGQGHYGYTF,TGTGCCAGCAGCCATCCCGGACAGGGCCACTATGGCTACACCTTC
TRBV9,-,-,TRBJ1-2,CASSTQTGTGYTF,TGTGCCAGCAGCACCCAGACAGGTACAGGCTACACCTTC
TRBV15,-,-,TRBJ2-5,CATSRDRSQETQYF,TGTGCCACCAGCAGAGACAGAAGCCAAGAGACCCAGTACTTC
TRBV5-6,-,TRBD1,TRBJ1-1,CASRTGTGSVVEAFF,TGTGCCAGCAGAACCGGGACAGGGTCGGTTGTTGAAGCTTTCTTT
TRBV27,-,TRBD2,TRBJ2-1,CASSPRTSGTNEQFF,TGTGCCAGCAGTCCTCGGACTAGCGGGACAAATGAGCAGTTCTTC
TRBV12-5,-,-,TRBJ2-1,CASGRGVDEQFF,TGTGCTAGTGGTCGGGGAGTTGATGAGCAGTTCTTC
TRBV6-6,-,-,TRBJ1-2,CASGLGGGSGGYTF,TGTGCCAGCGGATTAGGGGGAGGGTCAGGTGGCTACACCTTC
TRBV7-8,-,TRBD2,TRBJ2-3,CASSSRLGGTDTQYF,TGTGCCAGCAGCTCCCGACTGGGGGGGACAGATACGCAGTATTTT
TRBV10-3,-,TRBD1,TRBJ2-1,CAIRTGQLGNEQFF,TGTGCCATCAGGACGGGACAGCTGGGCAATGAGCAGTTCTTC
TRBV7-2,-,TRBD2,TRBJ2-7,CASSFIAGGPPYEQYF,TGTGCCAGCAGCTTTATAGCGGGAGGGCCTCCCTACGAGCAGTACTTC